A selection of T cell receptor beta chains follows, all from one sample in a study of blood T cell repertoires in COVID-19. Using immunoSEQ multiplex PCR, the repertoire was profiled, and TCRdb retains in-frame clones only, with some absent. The sample lists roughly 180,000 clones; 82% were seen once. Sequenced input: peripheral blood. These receptors all come from a woman younger than 45 with acute or convalescent COVID-19. The CDR3 runs from the conserved cysteine through the conserved F or W. A D gene is named only where the DNA matches it firmly. Clone size is not always given. Where it is, it says once, few, many or a class for expanded clones.

j_gene: TRBJ2-1
d_gene: -
v_gene: TRBV10-2
abundance: -
CDR3aa: CATRGGAEGEQFF
CDR3nt: TGCGCCACCCGAGGGGGGGCGGAGGGGGAGCAGTTCTTC

j_gene: TRBJ2-4
d_gene: -
v_gene: TRBV3-1/TRBV3-2
abundance: -
CDR3aa: CASSQVGIAKNIQYF
CDR3nt: TGTGCCAGCAGCCAAGTCGGTATAGCCAAAAACATTCAGTACTTC

j_gene: TRBJ1-1
d_gene: -
v_gene: TRBV30
abundance: once
CDR3aa: CAWSGQGRHTEAFF
CDR3nt: TGTGCCTGGAGTGGTCAGGGTAGGCACACTGAAGCTTTCTTT

j_gene: TRBJ1-6
d_gene: TRBD1
v_gene: TRBV6-1
abundance: -
CDR3aa: CASSEGTGPRSPLHF
CDR3nt: TGTGCCAGCAGTGAGGGGACAGGGCCTCGGTCACCCCTCCACTTT

j_gene: TRBJ2-7
d_gene: -
v_gene: TRBV2
abundance: -
CDR3aa: CASSGNRAGNEQYF
CDR3nt: TGTGCCAGCAGTGGTAACAGGGCCGGCAACGAGCAGTACTTC

j_gene: TRBJ2-3
d_gene: -
v_gene: TRBV27
abundance: -
CDR3aa: CASSLAPPPTDTQYF
CDR3nt: TGTGCCAGCAGTTTGGCTCCCCCGCCCACAGATACGCAGTATTTT

j_gene: TRBJ1-2
d_gene: -
v_gene: TRBV28
abundance: -
CDR3aa: CASSLRGYGYTF
CDR3nt: TGTGCCAGCAGTTTAAGGGGTTATGGCTACACCTTC

j_gene: TRBJ1-3
d_gene: TRBD1
v_gene: TRBV5-1
abundance: -
CDR3aa: CASSFKTGGTGNTIYF
CDR3nt: TGCGCCAGCAGCTTTAAAACAGGGGGCACTGGAAACACCATATATTTT

j_gene: TRBJ2-7
d_gene: TRBD1
v_gene: TRBV14
abundance: -
CDR3aa: CASSQLPGQGVDQYF
CDR3nt: TGTGCCAGCAGCCAGTTACCGGGACAGGGTGTTGATCAGTACTTC

j_gene: TRBJ1-1
d_gene: -
v_gene: TRBV10-1
abundance: -
CDR3aa: CASSEVQGGRNTEAFF
CDR3nt: TGCGCCAGCAGTGAGGTACAGGGTGGCCGGAACACTGAAGCTTTCTTT

j_gene: TRBJ1-1
d_gene: -
v_gene: TRBV10-3
abundance: -
CDR3aa: CAISASQGEAFF
CDR3nt: TGTGCCATCAGTGCTTCACAGGGTGAGGCTTTCTTT

j_gene: TRBJ1-1
d_gene: -
v_gene: TRBV24-1
abundance: -
CDR3aa: CATRAMGGNTEAFF
CDR3nt: TGTGCCACCAGGGCGATGGGGGGGAACACTGAAGCTTTCTTT

j_gene: TRBJ2-7
d_gene: TRBD2
v_gene: TRBV4-3
abundance: -
CDR3aa: CASSQDFRTSGVPYEQYF
CDR3nt: TGCGCCAGCAGCCAAGATTTTCGGACTAGCGGGGTTCCCTACGAGCAGTACTTC

j_gene: TRBJ1-4
d_gene: -
v_gene: TRBV6-2/TRBV6-3
abundance: -
CDR3aa: CASSPGRGNEKLFF
CDR3nt: TGTGCCAGCAGCCCCGGGAGGGGAAATGAAAAACTGTTTTTT

j_gene: TRBJ2-7
d_gene: -
v_gene: TRBV30
abundance: -
CDR3aa: CAWNSAYEQYF
CDR3nt: TGTGCCTGGAATTCCGCCTACGAGCAGTACTTC

j_gene: TRBJ1-6
d_gene: -
v_gene: TRBV27
abundance: -
CDR3aa: CASSTPSSYNSPLHF
CDR3nt: TGTGCCAGCAGTACCCCTAGCTCCTATAATTCACCCCTCCACTTT

j_gene: TRBJ2-7
d_gene: -
v_gene: TRBV6-1
abundance: -
CDR3aa: CASSEALTYEQYF
CDR3nt: TGTGCCAGCAGTGAAGCATTAACCTACGAGCAGTACTTC

j_gene: TRBJ1-1
d_gene: -
v_gene: TRBV5-1
abundance: -
CDR3aa: CASSALGGTEAFF
CDR3nt: TGCGCCAGCAGCGCGCTCGGGGGAACTGAAGCTTTCTTT

j_gene: TRBJ1-4
d_gene: TRBD1
v_gene: TRBV11-2
abundance: -
CDR3aa: CASSLAPTGSNEKLFF
CDR3nt: TGTGCCAGCAGCCTAGCGCCGACAGGGTCTAATGAAAAACTGTTTTTT

j_gene: TRBJ1-3
d_gene: -
v_gene: TRBV6-2/TRBV6-3
abundance: -
CDR3aa: CASSHGQSGNTIYF
CDR3nt: TGTGCCAGCAGCCACGGACAGTCGGGAAACACCATATATTTT

j_gene: TRBJ2-3
d_gene: TRBD2
v_gene: TRBV9
abundance: -
CDR3aa: CASSVSPGGGKDTQYF
CDR3nt: TGTGCCAGCAGCGTAAGTCCCGGCGGGGGGAAAGATACGCAGTATTTT

j_gene: TRBJ2-3
d_gene: TRBD2
v_gene: TRBV7-9
abundance: -
CDR3aa: CASSPPAGGVNTQYF
CDR3nt: TGTGCCAGCAGCCCGCCGGCGGGGGGGGTAAATACGCAGTATTTT

j_gene: TRBJ2-2
d_gene: TRBD2
v_gene: TRBV25-1
abundance: once
CDR3aa: CASSSTGRLAGGGELFF
CDR3nt: TGTGCCAGCAGTTCGACGGGCCGACTAGCGGGAGGCGGGGAGCTGTTTTTT

j_gene: TRBJ2-6
d_gene: TRBD1
v_gene: TRBV5-1
abundance: -
CDR3aa: CASSLSQGDSGANVLTF
CDR3nt: TGCGCCAGCAGCTTGTCACAGGGGGACTCTGGGGCCAACGTCCTGACTTTC

j_gene: TRBJ2-1
d_gene: TRBD1
v_gene: TRBV7-2
abundance: -
CDR3aa: CASSINGQGGREQFF
CDR3nt: TGTGCCAGCAGCATAAACGGACAGGGAGGACGGGAGCAGTTCTTC

j_gene: TRBJ2-3
d_gene: TRBD2
v_gene: TRBV4-1
abundance: once
CDR3aa: CASSHTGTSRGGTQYF
CDR3nt: TGCGCCAGCAGCCACACAGGGACTAGCAGGGGCGGTACGCAGTATTTT